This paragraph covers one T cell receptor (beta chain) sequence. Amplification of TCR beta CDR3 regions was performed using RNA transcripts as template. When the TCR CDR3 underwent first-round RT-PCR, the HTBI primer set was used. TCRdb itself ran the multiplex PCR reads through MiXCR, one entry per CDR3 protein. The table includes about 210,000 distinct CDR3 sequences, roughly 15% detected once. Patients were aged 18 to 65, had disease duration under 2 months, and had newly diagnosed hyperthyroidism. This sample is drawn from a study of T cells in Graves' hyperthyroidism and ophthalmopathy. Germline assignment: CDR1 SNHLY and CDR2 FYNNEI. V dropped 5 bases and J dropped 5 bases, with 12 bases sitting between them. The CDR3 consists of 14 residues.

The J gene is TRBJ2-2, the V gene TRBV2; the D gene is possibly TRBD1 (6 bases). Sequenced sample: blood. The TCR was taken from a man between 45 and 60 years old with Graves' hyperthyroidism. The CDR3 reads CASSQGIRTGELFF. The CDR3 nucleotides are TGTGCCAGCAGTCAGGGGATCCGAACCGGGGAGCTGTTTTTT.